One sample yielded the 10 T cell receptor beta chains listed below, sequenced in a study of regulatory T cells in long-lasting Graves disease. Through Arm-PCR of CDR3 regions and iRepertoire HTBI primers, TCR beta libraries were built. TCRdb passed the multiplex PCR reads through MiXCR, listing each CDR3 protein once. The repertoire includes roughly 700,000 distinct CDR3 sequences, around 32% of them detected once, and roughly 40% sits in the top ten. As to time point: persistent/refractory GD, antithyroid drugs over 5 years with positive TRAb. The authors made the TCR library using RNA they extracted from PBMCs. Sequencing used peripheral blood mononuclear cells (PBMCs), obtained when the disease was refractory, from a patient treated with antithyroid drugs. These receptors came from a female donor with Graves disease.

V is TRBV29-1 and J is TRBJ1-1; D gene ambiguous. The CDR3 contains 13 residues. V was clipped by 2 bases and J by 5 bases, with 12 bases between them. Germline V gives CDR1 SQVTM, CDR2 ANQGSEA. This CDR3 reads CSVESGRRTEAFF. The DNA for the CDR3 is TGCAGCGTTGAATCAGGACGTAGGACTGAAGCTTTCTTT. The complete variable domain, with remaining parts taken from reference TRBV29-1 and TRBJ1-1, reads SAVISQKPSRDICQRGTSLTIQCQVDSQVTMMFWYRQQPGQSLTLIATANQGSEATYESGFVIDKFPISRPNLTFSTLTVSNMSPEDSSIYLCSVESGRRTEAFFGQGTRLTVV.

This rearrangement joins TRBV12-3 or TRBV12-4 to TRBJ2-6; the D gene could be TRBD1 or TRBD2 (6 bases each). The CDR3 loop spans 15 amino acids. Trimming removed 6 bases from V and 2 bases from J, with 11 bases in between. The CDR3 protein is CASRPGGAGANVLTF. The CDR3 coding sequence is TGTGCCAGCAGACCCGGGGGCGCTGGGGCCAACGTCCTGACTTTC.

This clonotype was counted between two and nine times. V gene TRBV28 combines with J gene TRBJ1-4, with unresolved D. Per the germline V gene, CDR1 is MDHEN and CDR2 is SYDVKM. This CDR3 has 15 residues. The germline V and J ends were trimmed by 3 bases and 3 bases, with 11 bases remaining between them. This CDR3 is CASSFGSASNEKLFF. CDR3 DNA: TGTGCCAGCAGTTTTGGGTCCGCCTCTAATGAAAAACTGTTTTTT.

This clonotype was counted a few times. The rearrangement uses TRBV13 and TRBJ2-7, with D possibly being TRBD2 (6 bases). Germline CDR1 reads PRHDT; CDR2 reads FYEKMQ (reference sequence). V lost 5 bases, J lost 1 base, and 18 bases lay in between. CDR3 length: 16 residues. The CDR3 loop reads CASSEGTSRGSYEQYF. In DNA form, the CDR3 reads TGTGCCAGCAGCGAGGGGACTTCCCGGGGGTCCTACGAGCAGTACTTC.

This clonotype was detected only a few times. The chain employs TRBV19 and TRBJ2-7; the D is unclear. Per the germline V gene, CDR1 is LNHDA and CDR2 is SQIVND (reference sequence). Trimming took off 1 base at V and 0 bases at J, with 7 bases between the two ends. The CDR3 spans 14 residues. The CDR3 sequence: CASSIVASSYEQYF. The CDR3 DNA sequence: TGTGCCAGTAGTATAGTCGCCTCCTCCTACGAGCAGTACTTC. Filled out from reference TRBV19 and TRBJ2-7, the complete variable domain reads DGGITQSPKYLFRKEGQNVTLSCEQNLNHDAMYWYRQDPGQGLRLIYYSQIVNDFQKGDIAEGYSVSREKKESFPLTVTSAQKNPTAFYLCASSIVASSYEQYFGPGTRLTVT.

The genes are TRBV6-1 and TRBJ1-1, with no clear D. Germline CDR1 MNHNS, CDR2 SASEGT. The length of the CDR3 is 14 residues. Trimming removed 7 bases from V and 4 bases from J, with 16 bases in between. CDR3 coding DNA: TGTGCCAGCACCCCCCCAACGGGGAGCACTGAAGCTTTCTTT. This gives the protein CASTPPTGSTEAFF.

The rearrangement joins TRBV27 to TRBJ2-5, with D perhaps matching TRBD2 (7 bases). CDR1 and CDR2 (germline): MNHEY, SMNVEV (reference sequence). The V end was cut by 6 bases, the J end by 2 bases, with 13 bases between. This CDR3 is 14 amino acids long. The CDR3 nucleotides read TGTGCCAGCAGCTGGCGGGGGACACAAGAGACCCAGTACTTC. It specifies CASSWRGTQETQYF.

This chain links TRBV25-1 with TRBJ2-3; TRBD2 is a possible D gene (6 bases). The germline V gene has CDR1 MGHDK and CDR2 SYGVNS. V lost 4 bases and J 1 base, leaving 12 bases between the germline ends. CDR3 size: 15 residues. Here the CDR3 DNA reads TGTGCCAGCAGTGGGCGGCGGGGCCGCACAGATACGCAGTATTTT. Translation gives CASSGRRGRTDTQYF.

V is TRBV7-6 and J is TRBJ1-3; D perhaps matches TRBD1 (6 bases). CDR1 and CDR2 (germline): SGHVS, FNYEAQ. Trimming removed 5 bases at V and 2 bases at J, with 13 bases between. The CDR3 sequence is 15 residues long. The chain's CDR3 is CASSTGQSAGNTIYF. CDR3 sequence (DNA): TGTGCCAGCAGCACCGGACAGTCCGCTGGAAACACCATATATTTT. The full variable domain, completed using reference TRBV7-6 and TRBJ1-3, is GAGVSQSPRYKVTKRGQDVALRCDPISGHVSLYWYRQALGQGPEFLTYFNYEAQQDKSGLPNDRFSAERPEGSISTLTIQRTEQRDSAMYRCASSTGQSAGNTIYFGEGSWLTVV.

This clonotype was seen ten or more times. The chain is built from TRBV28 and TRBJ1-4; D unresolved. Between the trimmed V and J ends, which lost 4 bases and 5 bases, there was a span of 5 bases. CDR1 is MDHEN, CDR2 SYDVKM, per germline. The CDR3 has 12 residues. This CDR3 reads CASSSANEKLFF. The CDR3 DNA reads TGTGCCAGCAGTTCCGCAAATGAAAAACTGTTTTTT.